This note documents a single TCR beta chain sequence. The sample is drawn from a study of blood T cell repertoires in COVID-19. For the study at large: The origin of the acute and convalescent COVID-19 samples was the United States, Italy and Spain. Nucleic acid was either cDNA or gDNA, and it came from T cells, B-cell-depleted T cells, or PBMCs.

Authors' data handling: Quantification of nucleated cells was approximated via reference gene primer amplification. Using immunoSEQ multiplex PCR, the repertoire was profiled, and TCRdb retains in-frame clones only, with some absent. That table furnishes V, J and clone size, whereas the DNA furnished D and trimming. The repertoire consists of approximately 150,000 clones, with more than 75% occurring once and the leading ten covering roughly 2.2%. Trimming cost V 2 bases and J 6 bases, with 15 bases left between them. Germline-derived CDR1 and CDR2 are SGHDT and YYEEEE. CDR3 length: 15 residues. The chain joins TRBV5-6 to TRBJ1-5, with D perhaps matching TRBD1 (6 bases). The receptor was derived from a man aged 70 or older with acute or convalescent COVID-19. Sequencing was done on a sample of peripheral blood. CDR3 loop: CASSFGTGSGQPQHF. The DNA of the CDR3 is TGTGCCAGCAGCTTTGGAACAGGGAGCGGTCAGCCCCAGCATTTT.